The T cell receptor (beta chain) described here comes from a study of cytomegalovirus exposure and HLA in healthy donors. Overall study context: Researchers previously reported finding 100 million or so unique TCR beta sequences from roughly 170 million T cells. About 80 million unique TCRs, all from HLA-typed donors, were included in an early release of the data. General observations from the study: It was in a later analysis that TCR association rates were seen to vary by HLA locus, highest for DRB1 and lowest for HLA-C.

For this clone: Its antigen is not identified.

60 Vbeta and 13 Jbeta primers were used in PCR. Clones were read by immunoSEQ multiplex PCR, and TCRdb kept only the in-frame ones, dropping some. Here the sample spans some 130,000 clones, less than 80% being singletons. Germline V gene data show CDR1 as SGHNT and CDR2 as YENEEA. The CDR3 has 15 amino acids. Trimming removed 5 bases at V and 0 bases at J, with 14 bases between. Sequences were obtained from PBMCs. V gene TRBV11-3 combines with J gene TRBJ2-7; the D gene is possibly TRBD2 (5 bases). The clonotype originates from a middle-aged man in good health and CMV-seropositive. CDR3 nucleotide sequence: TGTGCCAGCAGCCTCAGAGGGAGTGCCTCCTACGAGCAGTACTTC. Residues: CASSLRGSASYEQYF.